These T cell receptor beta chains were read from a single sample in a study of cytomegalovirus exposure and HLA in healthy donors. The assay was immunoSEQ multiplex PCR, and TCRdb's table has in-frame clones only and misses some. Of approximately 100,000 clones listed, less than 70% are singletons. The specimen was PBMCs. Source of these receptors: a female donor in good health and CMV-seronegative. The CDR3 runs from the conserved cysteine through the conserved F or W.

TRBV5-5,CASSYWDSRYSNQPQHF
TRBV11-2,CASSPYGLAHETQYF
TRBV5-4,CASSKKREGSYEQYF
TRBV9,CASSLNRAADEQYF
TRBV28,CAILGQLNTEAFF
TRBV6-5,CASSYSTGARETQYF
TRBV6-6,CATTDSYTGELFF
TRBV9,CASSVATGAYEQYF
TRBV7-9,CASSSSVWGDDNEQFF
TRBV7-2,CASSLFRTGGAKTQYF
TRBV28,CATNTGTAYNEQFF
TRBV2,CASGLTSNQETQYF
TRBV7-9,CASSKTGGLQPQHF
TRBV5-1,CASSFAGLAGVYNEQFF
TRBV7-9,CASSLQDMNTEAFF
TRBV7-8,CASSLVPGSTGELFF
TRBV7-9,CASSLTSGGLDTQYF
TRBV6-1,CASSEGRGSNTGELFF
TRBV7-3,CASSPTVSGTDTQYF